Listed below are T cell receptor beta chains from one sample, sequenced in a study of shared clonotypes between healthy human individuals. Assay used: immunoSEQ multiplex PCR; TCRdb lists only in-frame clones, some missing. Found here are around 690,000 clones, around 90% of them singletons; the top ten hold 30% to 35%. Material for sequencing was memory CD8+ T cells from PBMCs. The receptors were gathered from a man aged 18 to 35 in good health. Some clones in this sample may be carry-over from other donors' samples. The CDR3 runs from the conserved cysteine through the conserved F or W. Fields, in order: V gene, clone size, D gene, J gene, CDR3 DNA, CDR3 protein. The D gene is left open where the match is weak. For some rows the clone size is stated as once, few or many, or as a class when expanded; others skip it.

>TRBV5-5|.|.|TRBJ1-4
TGTGCCAGCAGCTTGGGGAACAAAGAACTGTTTTTT
CASSLGNKELFF
>TRBV30|.|TRBD1|TRBJ1-1
TGTGCCTTACAGGGGGCCAACACTGAAGCTTTCTTT
CALQGANTEAFF
>TRBV5-4|.|.|TRBJ1-1
TGTGCCAGCAGCCCCCTATCTAGCATCACTGAAGCTTTCTTT
CASSPLSSITEAFF
>TRBV11-2|.|.|TRBJ1-1
TGTGCCAGCAGCCCCGGACAGAACACTGAAGCTTTCTTT
CASSPGQNTEAFF
>TRBV15|.|.|TRBJ1-5
TGTGCCACCAGCAGACTGACCCACCTCATCCACCCGTATAGCAATCAGCCCCAGCATTTT
CATSRLTHLIHPYSNQPQHF
>TRBV10-3|.|TRBD1|TRBJ2-3
TGTGCCATCAGTGACAGCCAGGGGGAAGGAGATACGCAGTATTTT
CAISDSQGEGDTQYF
>TRBV27|.|.|TRBJ2-5
TGTGCCAGCAGTTTCCTAGCAGAAGAGACCCAGTACTTC
CASSFLAEETQYF
>TRBV9|.|TRBD1|TRBJ2-2
TGTGCCAGCAGCGTGGGACAGGGGGCAACCGGGGAGCTGTTTTTT
CASSVGQGATGELFF
>TRBV12-5|.|.|TRBJ1-5
TGTGCTAGTGCCAAAGGAATTGCTCAGCCCCAGCATTTT
CASAKGIAQPQHF
>TRBV27|.|.|TRBJ2-1
TGTGCCAGCAGTTTACTGGCGAGCTACAATGAGCAGTTCTTC
CASSLLASYNEQFF
>TRBV19|.|TRBD2|TRBJ2-2
TGTGCCAGTAGTTTCCTAGCGGGAGGGCCCTGGACCGGGGAGCTGTTTTTT
CASSFLAGGPWTGELFF
>TRBV28|.|.|TRBJ1-4
TGTGCCAGCAGGACAGACCTACCCGAGGGGGCTAATGAAAAACTGTTTTTT
CASRTDLPEGANEKLFF
>TRBV7-9|.|.|TRBJ2-1
TGTGCCAGCAGCACAATTAATGGCGGGAACAATGAGCAGTTCTTC
CASSTINGGNNEQFF
>TRBV7-8|.|TRBD2|TRBJ2-7
TGTGCCAGCAGCTTATCCGGGGAGGGCTACGAGCAGTACTTC
CASSLSGEGYEQYF
>TRBV27|.|.|TRBJ1-1
TGTGCCAGCAGTTTTTCTCCTAGGAACACTGAAGCTTTCTTT
CASSFSPRNTEAFF
>TRBV11-2|.|TRBD1|TRBJ2-4
TGTGCCAGCAGCTTACACGTGGGACAGAAATTAAACATTCAGTACTTC
CASSLHVGQKLNIQYF
>TRBV27|.|TRBD1|TRBJ2-7
TGTGCCAGTCGGGACAGGGGGCTTTACGAGCAGTACTTC
CASRDRGLYEQYF
>TRBV10-2|.|TRBD2|TRBJ2-3
TGCGCCAGCAGTCCGGGGGGAGAGCAGTATTTT
CASSPGGEQYF
>TRBV5-8|.|.|TRBJ1-1
TGTGCCAGCAGTGCCGTCCCTAACACTGAAGCTTTCTTT
CASSAVPNTEAFF
>TRBV7-9|.|TRBD1|TRBJ2-4
TGTGCCAGCAGCTTACCCGTTGACAGGGGGAACATTCAGTACTTC
CASSLPVDRGNIQYF
>TRBV4-1|once|TRBD1|TRBJ1-3
TGCGCCAGCAGCCAAGATCCCCGGACAGGGGCTCGGCCGACTGGAAACACCATATATTTT
CASSQDPRTGARPTGNTIYF
>TRBV6-1|.|.|TRBJ2-1
TGTGCCAGCAGTGCCGGGATCTTAGGGTGGAATGAGCAGTTCTTC
CASSAGILGWNEQFF
>TRBV7-2|.|TRBD2|TRBJ2-1
TGTGCCAGCAGCCCACCACTAGCGAGCCCCTACAATGAGCAGTTCTTC
CASSPPLASPYNEQFF
>TRBV30|.|.|TRBJ2-7
TGTGCCTGGAGTGTAGAAAAACGAATTACTTACGAGCAGTACTTC
CAWSVEKRITYEQYF
>TRBV5-4|once|.|TRBJ1-1
TGTGCCAGCAGCCTTATAACGATGAACACTGAAGCTTTCTTT
CASSLITMNTEAFF
>TRBV27|.|TRBD2|TRBJ2-3
TGTGCCAGCAGTTTTTTTAGCGGGAGCACAGATACGCAGTATTTT
CASSFFSGSTDTQYF
>TRBV5-6|.|.|TRBJ1-6
TGTGCCAGCAGCTTGGGGGGTTCCAATTCACCCCTCCACTTT
CASSLGGSNSPLHF
>TRBV9|.|.|TRBJ2-1
TGTGCCAGCACCTCGGGGGGCCGGGGTGAGCAGTTCTTC
CASTSGGRGEQFF
>TRBV19|.|TRBD2|TRBJ2-2
TGTGCCAGTAGTATGTCGCTAGCGGGAGTCTACGGGGAGCTGTTTTTT
CASSMSLAGVYGELFF
>TRBV5-4|.|.|TRBJ2-1
TGTGCCAGCAGCCTCCAACGGGGGATCTCAGATGAGCAGTTCTTC
CASSLQRGISDEQFF
>TRBV6-5|.|.|TRBJ1-4
TGTGCCAGCAGGCACGGACAGAAAGTTAATGAAAAACTGTTTTTT
CASRHGQKVNEKLFF
>TRBV9|.|.|TRBJ2-1
TGTGCCAGCAGCGTAGCTTACAGTGTGGGGGAGCAGTTCTTC
CASSVAYSVGEQFF
>TRBV6-6|.|.|TRBJ2-1
TGTGCCAGCAGCCACGGGGGCCCGCCCGGGGATGAGCAGTTCTTC
CASSHGGPPGDEQFF
>TRBV28|few|.|TRBJ2-7
TGTGCCAGCAGTTTTAGTCACTACGAGCAGTACTTC
CASSFSHYEQYF
>TRBV7-9|.|.|TRBJ2-1
TGTGCCAGCAGCGGGATGGCGGGGAGCTACAATGAGCAGTTCTTC
CASSGMAGSYNEQFF
>TRBV7-9|.|TRBD2|TRBJ2-7
TGTGCCAGCAGCGGATCGACAACTAGCGATAGCTCCTACGAGCAGTACTTC
CASSGSTTSDSSYEQYF
>TRBV9|.|TRBD2|TRBJ2-7
TGTGCCAGCAGCCTCGGACTAGCGAAGTCCTCCTACGAGCAGTACTTC
CASSLGLAKSSYEQYF
>TRBV5-4|.|.|TRBJ2-3
TGTGCCAGCAGCCCGAACTACGGGGGCACAGATACGCAGTATTTT
CASSPNYGGTDTQYF
>TRBV29-1|.|.|TRBJ2-3
TGCAGCGTTCGGACAGATACGCAGTATTTT
CSVRTDTQYF
>TRBV7-9|.|.|TRBJ2-1
TGTGCCAGCAGCTTGGGGCCCGCAGCTTACAATGAGCAGTTCTTC
CASSLGPAAYNEQFF
>TRBV27|.|TRBD1|TRBJ2-7
TGTGCCAGCAGGATCGGACAGGGTTACGAGCAGTACTTC
CASRIGQGYEQYF
>TRBV5-1|.|.|TRBJ2-5
TGCGCCAGCAGCTGGAACCTCCAAGAGACCCAGTACTTC
CASSWNLQETQYF
>TRBV29-1|.|TRBD2|TRBJ2-3
TGCAGCGTTTATGGGGCGCGGGAGGCGGATACGCAGTATTTT
CSVYGAREADTQYF
>TRBV7-9|.|TRBD2|TRBJ2-1
TGTGCCAGCAGCCCAAGCGGGGGCAATGAGCAGTTCTTC
CASSPSGGNEQFF
>TRBV5-6|.|.|TRBJ2-2
TGTGCCAGCAGCTTGGGGGCGAACACCGGGGAGCTGTTTTTT
CASSLGANTGELFF
>TRBV6-1|.|TRBD2|TRBJ2-5
TGTGCCAGCAGTAGACTAGCGGGAGTTCTCGAGACCCAGTACTTC
CASSRLAGVLETQYF
>TRBV4-3|many|.|TRBJ2-7
TGCGCCAGCAGCCACCTCCCTCCAGGGGGAGGAACCTACGAGCAGTACTTC
CASSHLPPGGGTYEQYF
>TRBV19|.|TRBD2|TRBJ2-7
TGTGCCAGCAACGGACTAGGAGTAAACGAGCAGTACTTC
CASNGLGVNEQYF
>TRBV29-1|.|.|TRBJ1-2
TGCAGCGTTGAATACCGATATGGCTACACCTTC
CSVEYRYGYTF
>TRBV4-1|.|TRBD1|TRBJ2-7
TGCGCCAGCAGCCAAGGGACAGGGGCAAAGAACGAGCAGTACTTC
CASSQGTGAKNEQYF
>TRBV5-6|once|.|TRBJ2-1
TGTGCCAGCAGCTTTGGCCAGCTTAGTGAGCAGTTCTTC
CASSFGQLSEQFF
>TRBV27|few|.|TRBJ2-7
TGTGCCAGCAGTCCGTATTGGACACCGACCTACGAGCAGTACTTC
CASSPYWTPTYEQYF
>TRBV7-9|.|.|TRBJ2-1
TGTGCCAGCAGCTTAGACTTTCAGGGGCAATTTGACAATGAGCAGTTCTTC
CASSLDFQGQFDNEQFF